This TCR beta chain was sequenced in a study of immune cell composition in non-small cell lung cancer. Study outcomes and limitations: Top 10 clone scores and clonality were higher in squamous than adenocarcinoma. Clones >0.5% enriched in tumour were rarer in adenocarcinoma (around 33%) than squamous (about 80%).

This clone was detected a few times. The target antigen is unknown. The same CDR3 can be traced to other DNA sequences in this sample. Genomic DNA came from frozen unsorted single-cell suspensions. Libraries were prepared by immunoSEQ multiplex PCR; TCRdb keeps only in-frame clonotypes and omits some of them. Of under 3,500 clones listed, 65% to 75% are singletons. Germline V gene sequence: CDR1 SGHRS, CDR2 YFSETQ. The CDR3 is 14 residues long. Deletions cut 3 bases from V and 5 bases from J, with 14 bases between. This TCR was sampled from a human donor with non-small cell lung cancer. The V call is TRBV5-1, the J call TRBJ1-1; D ambiguous. The sequenced sample consisted of lung tumor tissue. CDR3 sequence (DNA): TGCGCCAGCAGCTGGGGTACTGGAGGGACTGAAGCTTTCTTT. Protein sequence: CASSWGTGGTEAFF. The entire variable domain, with the rest obtained from reference TRBV5-1 and TRBJ1-1, is as follows: KAGVTQTPRYLIKTRGQQVTLSCSPISGHRSVSWYQQTPGQGLQFLFEYFSETQRNKGNFPGRFSGRQFSNSRSEMNVSTLELGDSALYLCASSWGTGGTEAFFGQGTRLTVV.